A single sample gave rise to the 16 T cell receptor beta chains below, sequenced in a study of cytomegalovirus exposure and HLA in healthy donors. Amplification used 60 Vbeta primers and 13 Jbeta primers. Some clones are missing from TCRdb's copy, which holds only in-frame ones; the method was immunoSEQ multiplex PCR. The table shows about 180,000 clones, with around 80% occurring only once. The sequenced sample was PBMCs. The receptors come from a girl aged 10 to 17 in good health and CMV-seropositive.

Worth noting for this clone: Other nucleotide sequences from this sample produce the same CDR3. V is TRBV4-2 and J is TRBJ2-1, with 8 bases fitting TRBD1. Germline lookup yields CDR1 LGHNA and CDR2 YNFKEQ. CDR3 size: 15 residues. J lost 2 bases, V lost 0 bases, and 0 bases had no gene match. The CDR3 nucleotides are TGTGCCAGCAGCCAAGACAGGGGGCCCTACAATGAGCAGTTCTTC. It is translated as CASSQDRGPYNEQFF.

The rearrangement links TRBV7-9 to TRBJ1-2, with D maybe TRBD1 (6 bases). V was pared by 3 bases and J by 7 bases, with 12 bases between. Germline V gene data show CDR1 as SEHNR and CDR2 as FQNEAQ (reference sequence). This CDR3 spans 13 amino acids. In nucleotides, the CDR3 is TGTGCCAGCAGCTTTTCAGGGGCGGGTGGCTACACCTTC. Translating gives CASSFSGAGGYTF.

CDR3 sequence reads: CSATDSGKAFF. The CDR3 DNA follows: TGCAGTGCTACTGATTCAGGGAAAGCTTTCTTT. The chain has TRBV20-1 and TRBJ1-1, with D tentatively TRBD1 (5 bases). The CDR3 spans 11 residues. Germline V lookup: CDR1 DFQATT, CDR2 SNEGSKA (reference sequence). V was shortened by 4 bases and J by 9 bases, with 12 bases between the two germline ends.

A single count supports this clone. The chain is built from TRBV15 and TRBJ1-2; no firm D call. V was cut by 1 base and J by 8 bases, with 11 bases left in between. The CDR3 is made up of 13 amino acids. Germline values: CDR1 LNHNV, CDR2 YYDKDF (reference sequence). Here the CDR3 reads CATSRGGRSGYTF. The CDR3 DNA is TGTGCCACCAGCAGAGGAGGTCGCTCCGGCTACACCTTC. The full variable domain, in which reference TRBV15 and TRBJ1-2 provide the parts outside the CDR3, is DAMVIQNPRYQVTQFGKPVTLSCSQTLNHNVMYWYQQKSSQAPKLLFHYYDKDFNNEADTPDNFQSRRPNTSFCFLDIRSPGLGDTAMYLCATSRGGRSGYTFGSGTRLTVV.

The gene calls are TRBV27 and TRBJ2-5; 7 nucleotides align to TRBD1. J gave up 4 bases and V 4 bases, and 6 bases lay outside the gene matches. Germline V CDR1 and CDR2: MNHEY, SMNVEV (reference sequence). This CDR3 is 14 amino acids long. Here the CDR3 DNA reads TGTGCCAGCAGTTCGCGTAGGGGGCGAGAGACCCAGTACTTC. Translating it yields CASSSRRGRETQYF.

V usage is TRBV7-9 and J usage is TRBJ2-5; 9 bases are a match to TRBD1. The junction had 18 bases not matched to a gene; V was cut back by 5 bases and J by 5 bases. The CDR3 is made up of 18 amino acids. In germline, CDR1 is SEHNR, CDR2 FQNEAQ (reference sequence). CDR3: CASSPDVGTGTGMETQYF. Written as DNA, the CDR3 is TGTGCCAGCAGCCCCGACGTGGGGACCGGGACAGGGATGGAGACCCAGTACTTC.

Here the CDR3 reads CASSLETSGEYEQFF. CDR3 sequence (DNA): TGTGCCAGCAGCTTAGAGACTAGCGGGGAATATGAGCAGTTCTTC. The chain employs TRBV11-3 and TRBJ2-1; 11 bases are a match to TRBD2. Germline CDR1 reads SGHNT; CDR2 reads YENEEA. The CDR3 sequence is 15 residues long. Trimming at V came to 0 bases and at J to 8 bases, leaving 3 bases not matched to a gene.

V gene TRBV6-1 combines with J gene TRBJ1-1; D is uncertain. Germline V CDR1 and CDR2: MNHNS, SASEGT. This CDR3 is built from 15 residues. Trimming left V 5 bases short and J 1 base short, with 14 bases between. The DNA for the CDR3 is TGTGCCAGCAGTTGGACTGTTTCTGGGAACACTGAAGCTTTCTTT. Its protein is CASSWTVSGNTEAFF.

In nucleotides, the CDR3 is TGTGCCAGCAGCAGCGGGAATCAGCCCCAGCATTTT. As protein: CASSSGNQPQHF. The rearrangement links TRBV11-2 to TRBJ1-5; D is undetermined. Trimming took off 5 bases at V and 4 bases at J, with 6 bases between the two ends. The CDR3 runs to 12 residues. Germline V CDR1 and CDR2: SGHAT, FQNNGV.

Only a few counts were recorded for this clone. The chain has TRBV5-1 and TRBJ2-5, with TRBD2 matching over 8 bases. Germline trimming cut 1 base from V and 5 bases from J; bases unmatched to any gene: 4. The germline V gene encodes CDR1 SGHRS and CDR2 YFSETQ. The CDR3 contains 14 residues. CDR3 nucleotides: TGCGCCAGCAGCTTGAAACCGGGGGGGGAGACCCAGTACTTC. It codes for CASSLKPGGETQYF.

The CDR3: CASRSGDSNYGYTF. The CDR3 bases are TGTGCCAGCCGGAGTGGGGACAGCAACTATGGCTACACCTTC. The chain recombines TRBV6-1 with TRBJ1-2, with TRBD1 matching 7 bases. J lost 2 bases, V lost 8 bases, and 8 bases had no gene match. The CDR3 sequence is 14 residues long. Germline CDR1 reads MNHNS; CDR2 reads SASEGT.

The chain is built from TRBV2 and TRBJ2-7; 10 bases are shared with TRBD2. V lost 10 bases and J lost 2; bases outside the gene matches: 8. The CDR3 contains 14 residues. Germline CDR1 reads SNHLY; CDR2 reads FYNNEI. Here the CDR3 reads CAKQASGGTYEQYF. The CDR3 region has the DNA TGTGCCAAGCAGGCTAGCGGGGGTACCTACGAGCAGTACTTC.

The table lists this clone with a count of one. The rearrangement joins TRBV10-3 to TRBJ2-4; D possibly corresponds to TRBD1 (6 bases). The V and J ends lost 0 bases and 3 bases respectively, with 9 bases between them. Germline CDR1 and CDR2: ENHRY and SYGVKD. The CDR3 spans 15 residues. The CDR3 sequence is CAISESPGDKNIQYF. For the CDR3, the DNA is TGTGCCATCAGTGAGTCCCCAGGGGACAAAAACATTCAGTACTTC.

The J gene is TRBJ1-1, the V gene TRBV10-3; D might be TRBD1 (5 bases). Looked up from germline, CDR1 is ENHRY and CDR2 is SYGVKD. V was trimmed by 7 bases and J by 1 base, leaving 10 bases between them. CDR3 length: 13 residues. The CDR3 DNA sequence: TGTGCCATCAAGCCAGGACAGAACACTGAAGCTTTCTTT. Its translation: CAIKPGQNTEAFF.

The J gene is TRBJ2-7, the V gene TRBV5-1; possible D gene TRBD1, 5 bases. V lost 2 bases and J 3 bases, leaving 15 bases between the germline ends. The CDR3 is 15 amino acids. CDR1 and CDR2 (germline): SGHRS, YFSETQ. The CDR3 bases are TGCGCCAGCAGCTTTGGAGACAGAGGAATCTACGAGCAGTACTTC. The encoded protein is CASSFGDRGIYEQYF.

The CDR3 sequence: CASSDPWPQHF. Written as DNA, the CDR3 is TGTGCCAGCAGTGACCCGTGGCCCCAGCATTTT. The V call is TRBV2, the J call TRBJ1-5; no reliable D call. The CDR3 loop spans 11 amino acids. Between the trimmed V and J ends, which lost 3 bases and 9 bases, there was a span of 6 bases. Germline CDR1 is SNHLY and CDR2 is FYNNEI.